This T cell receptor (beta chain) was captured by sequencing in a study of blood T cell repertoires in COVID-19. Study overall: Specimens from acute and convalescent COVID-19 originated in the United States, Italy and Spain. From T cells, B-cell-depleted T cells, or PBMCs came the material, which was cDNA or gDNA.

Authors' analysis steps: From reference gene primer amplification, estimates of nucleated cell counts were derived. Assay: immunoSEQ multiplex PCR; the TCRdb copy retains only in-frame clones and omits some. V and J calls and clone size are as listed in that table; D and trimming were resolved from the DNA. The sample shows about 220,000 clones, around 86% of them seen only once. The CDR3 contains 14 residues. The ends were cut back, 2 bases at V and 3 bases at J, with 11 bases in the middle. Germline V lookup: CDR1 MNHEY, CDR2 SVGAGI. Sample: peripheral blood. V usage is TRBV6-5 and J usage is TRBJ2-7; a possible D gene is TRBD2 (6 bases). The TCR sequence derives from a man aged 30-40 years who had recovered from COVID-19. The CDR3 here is CASSYQGLIYEQYF. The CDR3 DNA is TGTGCCAGCAGTTACCAGGGACTGATCTACGAGCAGTACTTC.